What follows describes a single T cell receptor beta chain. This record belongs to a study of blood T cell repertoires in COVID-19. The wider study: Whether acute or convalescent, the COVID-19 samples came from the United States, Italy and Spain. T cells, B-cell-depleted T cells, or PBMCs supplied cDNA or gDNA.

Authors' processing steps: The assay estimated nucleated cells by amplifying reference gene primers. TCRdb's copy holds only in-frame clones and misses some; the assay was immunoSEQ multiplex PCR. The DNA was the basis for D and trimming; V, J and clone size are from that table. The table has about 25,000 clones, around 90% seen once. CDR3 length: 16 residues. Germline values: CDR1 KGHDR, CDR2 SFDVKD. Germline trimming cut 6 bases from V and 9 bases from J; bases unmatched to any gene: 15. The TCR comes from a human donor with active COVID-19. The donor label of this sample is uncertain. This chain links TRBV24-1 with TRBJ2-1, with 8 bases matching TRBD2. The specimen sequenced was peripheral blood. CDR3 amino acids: CATSNPGGDSAGEQFF. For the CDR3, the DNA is TGTGCCACCAGTAACCCGGGGGGGGACTCTGCCGGTGAGCAGTTCTTC.